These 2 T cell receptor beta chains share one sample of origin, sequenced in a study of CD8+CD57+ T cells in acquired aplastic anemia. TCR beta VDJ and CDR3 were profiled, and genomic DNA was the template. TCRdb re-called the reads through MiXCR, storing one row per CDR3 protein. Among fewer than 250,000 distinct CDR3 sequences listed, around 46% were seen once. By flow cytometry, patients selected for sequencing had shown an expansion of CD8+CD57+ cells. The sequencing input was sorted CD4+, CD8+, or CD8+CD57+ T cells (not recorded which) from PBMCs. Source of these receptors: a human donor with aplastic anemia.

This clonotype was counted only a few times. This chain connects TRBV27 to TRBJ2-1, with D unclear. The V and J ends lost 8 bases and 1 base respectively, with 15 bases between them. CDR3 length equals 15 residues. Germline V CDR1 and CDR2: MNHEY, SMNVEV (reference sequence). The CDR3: CASGTLRESYNEQFF. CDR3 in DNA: TGTGCCAGCGGAACGCTTCGCGAATCCTACAATGAGCAGTTCTTC.

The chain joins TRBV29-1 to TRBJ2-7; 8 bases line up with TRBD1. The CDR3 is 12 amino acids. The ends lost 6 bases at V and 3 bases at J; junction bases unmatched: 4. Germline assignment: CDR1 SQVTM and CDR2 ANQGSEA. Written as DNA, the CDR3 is TGCAGCGTCCAGGGACAGGACTACGAGCAGTACTTC. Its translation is CSVQGQDYEQYF.